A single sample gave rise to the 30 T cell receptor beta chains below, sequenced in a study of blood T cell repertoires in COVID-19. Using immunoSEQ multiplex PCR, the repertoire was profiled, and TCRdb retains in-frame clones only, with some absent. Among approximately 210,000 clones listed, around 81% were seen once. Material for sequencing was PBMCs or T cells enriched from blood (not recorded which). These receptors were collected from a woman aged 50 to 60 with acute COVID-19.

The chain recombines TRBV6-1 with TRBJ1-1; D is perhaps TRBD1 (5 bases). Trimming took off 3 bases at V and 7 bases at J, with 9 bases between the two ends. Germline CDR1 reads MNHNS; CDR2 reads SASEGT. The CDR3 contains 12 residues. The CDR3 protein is CASSERGIEAFF. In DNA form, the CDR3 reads TGTGCCAGCAGTGAGCGGGGGATTGAAGCTTTCTTT.

The CDR3 region has the DNA TGTGCCAGCAGCCCTATTCTCTCTGGGGCCAACGTCCTGACTTTC. Its protein is CASSPILSGANVLTF. The V and J genes are TRBV5-6 and TRBJ2-6, with unresolved D. This CDR3 spans 15 amino acids. Trimming stripped 4 bases from V and 0 bases from J, with 8 bases between. The V gene's germline CDR1 is SGHDT and CDR2 YYEEEE.

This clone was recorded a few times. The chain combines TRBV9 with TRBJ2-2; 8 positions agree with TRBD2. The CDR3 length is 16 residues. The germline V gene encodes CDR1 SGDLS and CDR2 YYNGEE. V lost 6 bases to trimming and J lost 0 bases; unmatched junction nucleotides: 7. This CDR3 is CASTISGTTNTGELFF. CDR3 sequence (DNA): TGTGCCAGCACCATTAGCGGGACTACGAACACCGGGGAGCTGTTTTTT.

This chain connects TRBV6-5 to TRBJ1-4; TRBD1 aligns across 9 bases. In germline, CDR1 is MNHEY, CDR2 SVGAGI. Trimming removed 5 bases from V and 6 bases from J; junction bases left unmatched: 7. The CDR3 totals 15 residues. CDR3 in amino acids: CASSPTDRGDEKLFF. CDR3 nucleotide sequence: TGTGCCAGCAGTCCGACGGACAGGGGAGATGAAAAACTGTTTTTT.

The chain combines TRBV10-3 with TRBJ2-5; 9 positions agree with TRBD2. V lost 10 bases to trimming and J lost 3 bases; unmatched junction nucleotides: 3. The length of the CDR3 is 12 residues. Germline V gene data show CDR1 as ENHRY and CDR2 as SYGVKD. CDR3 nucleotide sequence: TGTGCCACCGCTAGCGGGGAAGAGACCCAGTACTTC. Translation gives CATASGEETQYF.

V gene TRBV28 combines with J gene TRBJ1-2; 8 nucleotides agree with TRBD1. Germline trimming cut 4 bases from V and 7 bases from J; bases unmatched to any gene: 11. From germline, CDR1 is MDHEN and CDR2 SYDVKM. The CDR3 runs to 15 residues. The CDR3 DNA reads TGTGCCAGCAGTTCCACTCGGACAGGGTGGACTGGCTACACCTTC. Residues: CASSSTRTGWTGYTF.

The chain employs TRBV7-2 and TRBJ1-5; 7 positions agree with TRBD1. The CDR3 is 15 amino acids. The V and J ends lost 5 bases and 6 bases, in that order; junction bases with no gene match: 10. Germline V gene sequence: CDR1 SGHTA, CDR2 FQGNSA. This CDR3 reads CASSLMAGGLQPQHF. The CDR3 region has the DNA TGTGCCAGCAGCCTGATGGCAGGGGGACTTCAGCCCCAGCATTTT. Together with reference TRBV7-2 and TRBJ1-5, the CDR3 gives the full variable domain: GAGVSQSPSNKVTEKGKDVELRCDPISGHTALYWYRQSLGQGLEFLIYFQGNSAPDKSGLPSDRFSAERTGGSVSTLTIQRTQQEDSAVYLCASSLMAGGLQPQHFGDGTRLSIL.

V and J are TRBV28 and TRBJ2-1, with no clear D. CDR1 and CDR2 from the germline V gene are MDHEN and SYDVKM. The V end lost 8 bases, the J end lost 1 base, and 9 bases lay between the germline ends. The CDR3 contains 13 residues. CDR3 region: CASGAISYNEQFF. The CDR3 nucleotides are TGTGCCAGCGGAGCTATATCCTACAATGAGCAGTTCTTC.

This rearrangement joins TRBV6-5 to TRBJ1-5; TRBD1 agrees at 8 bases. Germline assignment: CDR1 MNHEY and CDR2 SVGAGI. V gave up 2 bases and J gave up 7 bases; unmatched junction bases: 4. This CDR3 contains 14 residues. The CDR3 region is CASSYPTGDQPQHF. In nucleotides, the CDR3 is TGTGCCAGCAGTTACCCGACAGGGGACCAGCCCCAGCATTTT.

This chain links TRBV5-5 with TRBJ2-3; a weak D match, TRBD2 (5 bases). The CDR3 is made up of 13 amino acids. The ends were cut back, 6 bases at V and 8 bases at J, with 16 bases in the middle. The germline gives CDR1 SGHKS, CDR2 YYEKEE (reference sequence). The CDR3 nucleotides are TGTGCCAGCAACCTCGGGGTGTCAGCTACGCAGTATTTT. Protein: CASNLGVSATQYF.

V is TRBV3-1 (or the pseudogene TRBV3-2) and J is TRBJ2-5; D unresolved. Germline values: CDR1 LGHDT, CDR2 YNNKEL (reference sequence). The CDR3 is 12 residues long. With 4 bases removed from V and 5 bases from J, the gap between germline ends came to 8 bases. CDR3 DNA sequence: TGTGCCAGCAGCCCACCTAAGGAGACCCAGTACTTC. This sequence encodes CASSPPKETQYF.

CDR3: CATSRTGTSYQETQYF. The CDR3 DNA follows: TGTGCCACCAGCAGAACCGGGACATCATACCAAGAGACCCAGTACTTC. V usage is TRBV15 and J usage is TRBJ2-5; possibly TRBD1 for D (6 bases). The V and J ends lost 2 bases and 0 bases respectively, with 13 bases between them. The CDR3 sequence is 16 residues long. Per germline, CDR1 LNHNV and CDR2 YYDKDF (reference sequence).

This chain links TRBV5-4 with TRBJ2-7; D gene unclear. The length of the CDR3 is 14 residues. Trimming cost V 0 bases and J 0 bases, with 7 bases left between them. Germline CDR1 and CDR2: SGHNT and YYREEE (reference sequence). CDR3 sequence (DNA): TGTGCCAGCAGCTTGGAACATGGCTCCTACGAGCAGTACTTC. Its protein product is CASSLEHGSYEQYF.

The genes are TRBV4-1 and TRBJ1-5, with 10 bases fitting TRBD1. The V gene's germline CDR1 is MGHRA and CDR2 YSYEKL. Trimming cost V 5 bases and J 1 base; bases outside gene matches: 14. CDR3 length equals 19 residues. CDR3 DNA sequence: TGCGCCAGCAGCGGAAGAACGACAGGGGGCGAACCAAGCAATCAGCCCCAGCATTTT. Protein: CASSGRTTGGEPSNQPQHF.

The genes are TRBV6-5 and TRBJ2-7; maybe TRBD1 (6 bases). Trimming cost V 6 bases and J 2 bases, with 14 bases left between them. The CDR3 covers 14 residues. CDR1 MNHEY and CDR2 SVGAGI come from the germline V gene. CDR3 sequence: CASRSRAGAYEQYF. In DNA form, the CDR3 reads TGTGCCAGCAGGAGTAGAGCAGGGGCCTACGAGCAGTACTTC.

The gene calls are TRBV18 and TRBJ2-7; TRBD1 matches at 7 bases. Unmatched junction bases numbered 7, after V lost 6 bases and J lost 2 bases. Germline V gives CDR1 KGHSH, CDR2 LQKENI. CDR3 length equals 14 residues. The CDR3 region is CASSQGQAPYEQYF. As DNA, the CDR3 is TGTGCCAGCTCGCAAGGACAGGCCCCCTACGAGCAGTACTTC.

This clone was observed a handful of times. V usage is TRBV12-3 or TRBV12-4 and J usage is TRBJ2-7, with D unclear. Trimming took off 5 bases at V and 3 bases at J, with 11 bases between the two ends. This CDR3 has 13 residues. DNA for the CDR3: TGTGCCAGCAGTCAGACAACAAACTACGAGCAGTACTTC. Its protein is CASSQTTNYEQYF.

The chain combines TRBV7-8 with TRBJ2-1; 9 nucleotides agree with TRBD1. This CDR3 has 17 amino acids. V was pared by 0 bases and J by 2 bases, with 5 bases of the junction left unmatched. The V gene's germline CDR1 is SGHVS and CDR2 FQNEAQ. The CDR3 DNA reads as TGTGCCAGCAGCTTAGCAACACAGGGGGCTACCTACAATGAGCAGTTCTTC. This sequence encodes CASSLATQGATYNEQFF.

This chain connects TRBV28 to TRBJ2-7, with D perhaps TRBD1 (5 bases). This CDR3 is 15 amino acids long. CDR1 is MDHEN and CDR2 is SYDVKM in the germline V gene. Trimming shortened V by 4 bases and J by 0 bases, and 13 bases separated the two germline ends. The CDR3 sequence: CASSSSVGASYEQYF. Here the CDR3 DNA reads TGTGCCAGCAGTTCCTCGGTAGGGGCCTCCTACGAGCAGTACTTC.

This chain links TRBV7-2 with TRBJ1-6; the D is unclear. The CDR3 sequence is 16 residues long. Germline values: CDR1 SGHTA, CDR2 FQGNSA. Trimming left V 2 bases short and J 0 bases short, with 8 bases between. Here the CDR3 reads CASSLREPSYNSPLHF. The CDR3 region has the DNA TGTGCCAGCAGCTTAAGAGAGCCCTCCTATAATTCACCCCTCCACTTT.

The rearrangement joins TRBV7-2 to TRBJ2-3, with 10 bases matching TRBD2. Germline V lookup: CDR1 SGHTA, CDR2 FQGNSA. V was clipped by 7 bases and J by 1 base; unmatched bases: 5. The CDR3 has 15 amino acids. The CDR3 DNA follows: TGTGCCAGCACTTTGGGGACTAGCGGCACAGATACGCAGTATTTT. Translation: CASTLGTSGTDTQYF.

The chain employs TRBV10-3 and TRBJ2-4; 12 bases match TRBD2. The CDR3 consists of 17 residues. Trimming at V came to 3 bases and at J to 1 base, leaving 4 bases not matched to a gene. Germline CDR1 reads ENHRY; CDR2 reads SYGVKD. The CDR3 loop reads CAISEASGRDAKNIQYF. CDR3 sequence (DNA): TGTGCCATCAGTGAAGCTAGCGGGAGGGATGCCAAAAACATTCAGTACTTC.

CDR3 DNA sequence: TGTGCCACCAGCAGCGGACTAGCGGGTGGGACCGGGGAGCTGTTTTTT. Amino acids: CATSSGLAGGTGELFF. The chain couples TRBV15 to TRBJ2-2; TRBD2 agrees at 11 bases. V gave up 3 bases and J gave up 5 bases; unmatched junction bases: 5. CDR3 length: 16 residues. Germline V CDR1 and CDR2: LNHNV, YYDKDF (reference sequence).

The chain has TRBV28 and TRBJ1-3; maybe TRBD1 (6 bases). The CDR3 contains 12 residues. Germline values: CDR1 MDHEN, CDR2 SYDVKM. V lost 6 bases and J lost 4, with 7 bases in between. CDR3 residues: CASSDRGNTIYF. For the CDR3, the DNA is TGTGCCAGCAGCGACAGGGGAAACACCATATATTTT.

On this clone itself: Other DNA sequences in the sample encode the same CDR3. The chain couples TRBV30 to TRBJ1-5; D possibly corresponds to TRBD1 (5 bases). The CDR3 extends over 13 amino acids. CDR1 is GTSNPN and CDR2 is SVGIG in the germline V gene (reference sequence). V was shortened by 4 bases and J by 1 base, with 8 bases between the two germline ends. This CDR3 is CAWTSGSNQPQHF. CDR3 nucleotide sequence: TGTGCCTGGACGTCAGGGAGCAATCAGCCCCAGCATTTT.

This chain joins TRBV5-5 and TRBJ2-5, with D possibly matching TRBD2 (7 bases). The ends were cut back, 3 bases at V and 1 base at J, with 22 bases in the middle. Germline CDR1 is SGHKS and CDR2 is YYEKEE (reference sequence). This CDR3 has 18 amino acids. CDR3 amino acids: CASSWGPSGKMGQETQYF. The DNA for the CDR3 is TGTGCCAGCAGCTGGGGGCCTAGCGGTAAAATGGGCCAAGAGACCCAGTACTTC. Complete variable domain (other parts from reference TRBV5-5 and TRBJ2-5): DAGVTQSPTHLIKTRGQQVTLRCSPISGHKSVSWYQQVLGQGPQFIFQYYEKEERGRGNFPDRFSARQFPNYSSELNVNALLLGDSALYLCASSWGPSGKMGQETQYFGPGTRLLVL.

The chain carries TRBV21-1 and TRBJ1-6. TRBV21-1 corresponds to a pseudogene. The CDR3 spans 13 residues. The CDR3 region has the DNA TGTGCCAGCAGTAGTACGGATAATTCACCCCTCCACTTT. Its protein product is CASSSTDNSPLHF.

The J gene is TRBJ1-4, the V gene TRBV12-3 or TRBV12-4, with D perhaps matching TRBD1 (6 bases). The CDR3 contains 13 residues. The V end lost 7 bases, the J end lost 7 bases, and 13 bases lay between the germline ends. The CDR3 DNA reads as TGTGCCAGCACCAGGGGAACGGGTGAAAAACTGTTTTTT. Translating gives CASTRGTGEKLFF.

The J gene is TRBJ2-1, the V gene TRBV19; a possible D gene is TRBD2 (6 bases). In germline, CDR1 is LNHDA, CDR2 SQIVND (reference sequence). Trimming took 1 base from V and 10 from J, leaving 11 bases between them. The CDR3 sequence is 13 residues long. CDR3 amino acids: CASSIAGEDEQFF. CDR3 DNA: TGTGCCAGTAGTATAGCGGGAGAAGACGAGCAGTTCTTC.

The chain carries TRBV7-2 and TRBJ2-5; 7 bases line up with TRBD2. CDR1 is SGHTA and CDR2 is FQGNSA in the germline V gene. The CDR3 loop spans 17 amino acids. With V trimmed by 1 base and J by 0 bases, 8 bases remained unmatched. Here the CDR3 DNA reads TGTGCCAGCAGCTTAGACGGGAGGAGACAGTACCAAGAGACCCAGTACTTC. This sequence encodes CASSLDGRRQYQETQYF.